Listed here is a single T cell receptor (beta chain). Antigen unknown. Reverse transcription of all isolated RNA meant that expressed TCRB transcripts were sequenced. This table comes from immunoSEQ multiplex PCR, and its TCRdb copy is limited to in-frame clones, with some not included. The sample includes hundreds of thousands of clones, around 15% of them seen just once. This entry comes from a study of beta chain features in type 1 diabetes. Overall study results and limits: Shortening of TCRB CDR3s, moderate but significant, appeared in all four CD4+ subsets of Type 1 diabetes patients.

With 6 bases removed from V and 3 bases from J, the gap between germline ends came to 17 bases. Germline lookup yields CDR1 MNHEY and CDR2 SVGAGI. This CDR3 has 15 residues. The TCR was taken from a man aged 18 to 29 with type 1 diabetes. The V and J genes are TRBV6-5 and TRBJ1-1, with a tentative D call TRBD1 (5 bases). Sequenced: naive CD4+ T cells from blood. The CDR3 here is CASSRWPGRDTEAFF. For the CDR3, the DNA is TGTGCCAGCAGCCGGTGGCCGGGACGGGACACTGAAGCTTTCTTT.